The T cell receptor beta chain described here comes from a study of T cell responses to AZD1222 COVID-19 vaccine. Study overall: Second-dose timings of about 4 or about 12 weeks were pooled.

Broader study findings: Vaccine-associated CD4 TCRs spanned spike, dominant at 160-218 and 743-854.

Generated by immunoSEQ multiplex PCR, the TCRdb table keeps only in-frame clones and is missing some. The data hold about 97,000 clones, with about 88% observed a single time. On this clone: Its antigen is not identified.

CDR3 size: 17 residues. Looked up from germline, CDR1 is SGDLS and CDR2 is YYNGEE. The V segment lost 3 bases and the J segment 3 bases; nucleotides outside the gene matches: 10. This receptor was identified in an adult in good health. The source was peripheral blood, collected on day 0 of AZD1222 vaccination. The V gene is TRBV9, the J gene TRBJ1-3; 9 bases line up with TRBD1. As DNA, the CDR3 is TGTGCCAGCAGCGCTCGGACAGGGGAAAAGGGTGGAAACACCATATATTTT. Its translation: CASSARTGEKGGNTIYF.